This is a list of T cell receptor beta chains from one sample in a study of shared clonotypes between healthy human individuals. The table came from immunoSEQ multiplex PCR; TCRdb's copy has only in-frame clones and leaves some out. The sample consists of nearly 1 million clones, 76% of them appearing once. The sample was memory CD4+ T cells sorted from blood. These receptors came from a man younger than 30 in good health. The CDR3 runs from the conserved cysteine through the conserved F or W. D genes are given only for firm matches.

-,TRBJ2-7,TRBV10-3,CAVAGGPYEQYF,TGTGCCGTCGCCGGGGGCCCCTACGAGCAGTACTTC
-,TRBJ2-1,TRBV11-2,CASSLERWQYNEQFF,TGTGCCAGCAGCTTAGAACGGTGGCAGTACAATGAGCAGTTCTTC
TRBD1,TRBJ1-2,TRBV10-3,CAISEPGQASNYGYTF,TGTGCCATCAGTGAGCCGGGACAGGCTTCTAACTATGGCTACACCTTC
-,TRBJ2-5,TRBV5-1,CASSLTSRGETQYF,TGCGCCAGCAGCTTGACTAGTAGAGGAGAGACCCAGTACTTC
-,TRBJ2-7,TRBV12-1,CASSPSTSAKTYEQYF,TGTGCCAGCAGCCCGAGCACTAGCGCTAAAACCTACGAGCAGTACTTC
-,TRBJ2-3,TRBV10-3,CAISWDADTQYF,TGTGCCATCAGTTGGGATGCGGATACGCAGTATTTT
TRBD1,TRBJ2-7,TRBV5-1,CASRLQGASYEQYF,TGCGCCAGCCGTCTACAGGGGGCGTCCTACGAGCAGTACTTC
-,TRBJ1-5,TRBV2,CASRGEQGGRQPQHF,TGTGCCAGCAGGGGGGAACAGGGAGGGAGGCAGCCCCAGCATTTT
-,TRBJ1-4,TRBV30,CAWRSREKLFF,TGTGCCTGGAGGTCCCGGGAAAAACTGTTTTTT
TRBD2,TRBJ2-3,TRBV7-2,CASSLSGGSTDTQYF,TGTGCCAGCAGCTTGAGCGGGGGCAGCACAGATACGCAGTATTTT
-,TRBJ1-3,TRBV25-1,CASSVWDGSFSGNTIYF,TGTGCCAGCAGTGTTTGGGACGGATCTTTCTCTGGAAACACCATATATTTT